These 13 T cell receptor beta chains were all obtained from the same sample, sequenced in a study of neurological immune-mediated disorders. TCRdb reprocessed the 5' RACE reads via MiXCR and lists one record per CDR3 protein. The sample yields about 45,000 distinct CDR3 sequences, roughly 13% seen once. Time point here: longitudinal time-point 3. Sequences were obtained from PBMCs. These receptors came from a man aged 25-45 years in good health.

The table lists this clonotype with many counts. V usage is TRBV28 and J usage is TRBJ1-5; TRBD1 is a possible D gene (5 bases). With 10 bases removed from V and 6 bases from J, the gap between germline ends came to 16 bases. The length of the CDR3 is 13 residues. In germline, CDR1 is MDHEN, CDR2 SYDVKM. The CDR3 region is CATTSGWGQPQHF. The CDR3 DNA follows: TGTGCCACCACCTCAGGGTGGGGTCAGCCCCAGCATTTT.

This clonotype was seen many times. The rearrangement links TRBV12-3 or TRBV12-4 to TRBJ1-3; no firm D call. The CDR3 extends over 14 amino acids. Trimming left V 7 bases short and J 2 bases short, with 12 bases between. In nucleotides, the CDR3 is TGTGCCAGCAATGGAAGGGATACTGGAAACACCATATATTTT. Translation gives CASNGRDTGNTIYF.

This clonotype was recorded at least ten times. The CDR3 region is CASSYNPGQGARETQYF. CDR3 nucleotide sequence: TGTGCCAGCAGTTATAACCCGGGACAGGGGGCGCGTGAGACCCAGTACTTC. This rearrangement joins TRBV12-3 or TRBV12-4 to TRBJ2-5; TRBD1 matches at 12 bases. V shed 4 bases, J shed 5 bases, and the junction held 11 bases outside the gene matches. The CDR3 is 17 residues long.

The CDR3 nucleotides read TGTGCCAGTAGCCCGGGGACAGGGGGCCAAGCAGATACGCAGTATTTT. Translated, it gives CASSPGTGGQADTQYF. This chain connects TRBV19 to TRBJ2-3, with 12 bases that match TRBD1. The V gene's germline CDR1 is LNHDA and CDR2 SQIVND (reference sequence). CDR3 length: 16 amino acids. V gave up 6 bases and J gave up 4 bases; unmatched junction bases: 8.

This clonotype was observed at least ten times. The rearrangement uses TRBV28 and TRBJ2-1, with TRBD2 matching 12 bases. The germline CDR1 and CDR2 sequences are MDHEN and SYDVKM. The V and J ends lost 5 bases and 9 bases, in that order; junction bases with no gene match: 8. There are 15 residues in the CDR3. CDR3 sequence reads: CASSGLLAGGSEQFF. DNA of the CDR3: TGTGCCAGCAGTGGTTTGCTAGCGGGAGGGTCTGAGCAGTTCTTC.

This sequence joins TRBV5-1 and TRBJ2-3, with D tentatively TRBD1 or TRBD2 (5 bases each). Trimming left V 7 bases short and J 0 bases short, with 15 bases between. The germline CDR1 and CDR2 sequences are SGHRS and YFSETQ. The CDR3 totals 15 residues. The CDR3 sequence: CASYPGRTSTDTQYF. CDR3 sequence (DNA): TGCGCCAGCTACCCGGGGCGCACTAGCACAGATACGCAGTATTTT.

This clonotype was seen many times. The chain links TRBV7-3 to TRBJ2-2, with TRBD2 matching 10 bases. Per the germline V gene, CDR1 is SGHTA and CDR2 is FQGTGA. With V trimmed by 6 bases and J by 2 bases, 6 bases remained unmatched. The CDR3 is 16 amino acids. Here the CDR3 reads CASSTGLAFNTGELFF. CDR3 DNA sequence: TGTGCCAGCAGTACGGGACTAGCGTTCAACACCGGGGAGCTGTTTTTT.

This clonotype was counted at least ten times. This sequence joins TRBV29-1 and TRBJ2-1; possible D gene TRBD2, 7 bases. Germline V CDR1 and CDR2: SQVTM, ANQGSEA. This CDR3 comprises 20 residues. V shed 4 bases and J shed 4 bases, with 32 bases lying between them. CDR3 nucleotides: TGCAGCGTTGTGGGAGGGGGTAGTACCTATACCGCAAAGGCTTACAATGAGCAGTTCTTC. It codes for CSVVGGGSTYTAKAYNEQFF.

As regards this clonotype: Likely a read error: the CDR3 ends without its conserved phenylalanine or tryptophan. The DNA is omitted, as the CDR3 cannot be located on it reliably, and the CDR3 follows TCRdb's listing. The chain is built from TRBV5-1 and TRBJ1-2. The CDR3 region is 13 residues in length, termini included. Germline CDR1 and CDR2: SGHRS and YFSETQ. The CDR3 protein is CTSSSDSSLSYTC.

This clonotype has ten or more counts. The rearrangement joins TRBV29-1 to TRBJ2-7; a possible D gene is TRBD1 (5 bases). Germline V gives CDR1 SQVTM, CDR2 ANQGSEA. The CDR3 is 10 amino acids. V shed 4 bases and J shed 6 bases, with 7 bases lying between them. The CDR3: CSVVGLEQYF. DNA of the CDR3: TGCAGCGTTGTGGGGCTCGAGCAGTACTTC.

This clonotype was counted ten times or more. The DNA for the CDR3 is TGTGCCAGCAGCGTAGGAGGGAGTCCACAAGAGACCCAGTACTTC. As protein: CASSVGGSPQETQYF. The chain links TRBV9 to TRBJ2-5, with a possible D match to TRBD2 (5 bases). This CDR3 is 15 amino acids long. The germline V gene has CDR1 SGDLS and CDR2 YYNGEE. With 0 bases removed from V and 2 bases from J, the gap between germline ends came to 11 bases.

This clonotype has at least ten counts. The rearrangement links TRBV7-8 to TRBJ2-3; the D call may be TRBD1 or TRBD2 (6 bases each). V lost 6 bases to trimming and J lost 2 bases, with 18 bases between them. The CDR3 is made up of 16 amino acids. Germline V CDR1 and CDR2: SGHVS, FQNEAQ. This chain's CDR3 is CASSGGQRSITDTQYF. CDR3 sequence (DNA): TGTGCCAGCAGTGGGGGGCAGCGTTCTATCACAGATACGCAGTATTTT.

The table lists this clonotype with many counts. This chain connects TRBV10-3 to TRBJ2-3, with 11 bases that match TRBD2. The CDR3 length is 19 residues. The junction had 10 bases not matched to a gene; V was cut back by 0 bases and J by 2 bases. Germline CDR1 is ENHRY and CDR2 is SYGVKD. The CDR3 region is CAISESSFRLAGYTDTQYF. The CDR3 nucleotides are TGTGCCATCAGTGAGTCGTCCTTCCGACTAGCGGGGTACACAGATACGCAGTATTTT.